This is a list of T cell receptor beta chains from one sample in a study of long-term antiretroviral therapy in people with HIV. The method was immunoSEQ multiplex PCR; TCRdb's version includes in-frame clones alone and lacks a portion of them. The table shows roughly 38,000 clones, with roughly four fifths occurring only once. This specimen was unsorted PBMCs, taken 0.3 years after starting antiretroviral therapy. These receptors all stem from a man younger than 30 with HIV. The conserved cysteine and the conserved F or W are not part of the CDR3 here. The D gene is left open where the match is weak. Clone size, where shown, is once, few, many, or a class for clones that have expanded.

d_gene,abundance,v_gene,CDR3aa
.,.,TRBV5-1,ASSSAGQNAEAF
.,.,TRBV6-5,ASSYLNEQF
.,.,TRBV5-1,ASSPGGAVKNIQY
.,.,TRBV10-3,AITPSLGTERDTQY
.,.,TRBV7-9,ASSPRDTVYEQY
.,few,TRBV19,ASSIGVETDTQY
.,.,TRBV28,ASSLPTVLNQPQH
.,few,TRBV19,ASSPGPPGNSPLH
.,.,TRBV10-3,AISSPEETQY
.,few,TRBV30,AWSRQGQPQH
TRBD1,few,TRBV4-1,ASSQESITQGADEQY
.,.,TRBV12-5,ASGLVLGVGTYEQY
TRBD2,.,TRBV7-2,ASSFSGGGPNEQY
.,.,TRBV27,ASSLRPGMPDTQY